This TCR beta chain came from a study of cytomegalovirus exposure and HLA in healthy donors. Findings of the study overall: Excluded: some indistinguishable V segments such as TRBV6-2 and TRBV6-3.

The PCR used 60 Vbeta and 13 Jbeta primers. Profiling relied on immunoSEQ multiplex PCR, and the TCRdb table lists in-frame clones only, not all of them. The data show some 110,000 clones, roughly 70% seen once. Note on this clone: Its antigen is unknown.

Trimming cost V 3 bases and J 0 bases; bases outside gene matches: 4. There are 15 residues in the CDR3. The V gene's germline CDR1 is SGHRS and CDR2 YFSETQ. The TCR originated in a man aged 25 to 40 in good health and CMV-seropositive. V gene TRBV5-1 combines with J gene TRBJ2-3, with 7 bases that match TRBD2. Sample: PBMCs. CDR3 sequence (DNA): TGCGCCAGCAGCTGGGGGGGGACGAGCACAGATACGCAGTATTTT. Protein: CASSWGGTSTDTQYF.